What follows are 18 T cell receptor beta chains derived from one specimen sequenced in a study of shared clonotypes between healthy human individuals. This table comes from immunoSEQ multiplex PCR, and its TCRdb copy is limited to in-frame clones, with some not included. Seen here are hundreds of thousands of clones, around 95% observed once, and the top ten hold about 0.11%. Naivety among CD8 cells was defined by CD45RO negativity and positive CCR7 selection, thereby excluding terminally differentiated effector memory CD45RA+ cells. Sequencing was performed on naive CD8+ T cells sorted from blood. The receptors stem from a woman aged 25 to 39 in good health.

V usage is TRBV7-2 and J usage is TRBJ2-1; 10 bases map to TRBD2. J gave up 4 bases and V 8 bases, and 2 bases lay outside the gene matches. The CDR3 covers 13 residues. Germline V CDR1 and CDR2: SGHTA, FQGNSA. The CDR3 DNA sequence: TGTGCCAGCGAACTAGCGGGGTACAATGAGCAGTTCTTC. It is translated as CASELAGYNEQFF.

Note on this clone: Other DNA sequences in the sample encode the same CDR3. The genes are TRBV27 and TRBJ2-7; D gene ambiguous. The CDR3 contains 14 residues. Per germline, CDR1 MNHEY and CDR2 SMNVEV (reference sequence). V dropped 0 bases and J dropped 3 bases, with 9 bases sitting between them. CDR3 sequence reads: CASSLSIGSYEQYF. In DNA, the CDR3 is TGTGCCAGCAGTTTATCGATTGGCAGCTACGAGCAGTACTTC.

This clone showed up just once. The chain recombines TRBV27 with TRBJ2-5, with D uncertain. V shed 2 bases and J shed 2 bases, with 9 bases lying between them. The germline CDR1 and CDR2 sequences are MNHEY and SMNVEV (reference sequence). CDR3 size: 14 residues. CDR3 in DNA: TGTGCCAGCAGTTTAACGATATCTCAAGAGACCCAGTACTTC. Translating gives CASSLTISQETQYF.

This clone appeared a few times. Other DNA sequences in the sample encode the same CDR3. The CDR3 nucleotides are TGCGCCAGCAGCCAAGGGGGATACGAGCAGTACTTC. It yields the protein CASSQGGYEQYF. The chain is built from TRBV4-1 and TRBJ2-7; D is uncertain. This CDR3 spans 12 amino acids. Deletions cut 1 base from V and 4 bases from J, with 5 bases between. Germline V gene sequence: CDR1 MGHRA, CDR2 YSYEKL.

V and J are TRBV28 and TRBJ1-5; D unresolved. The length of the CDR3 is 15 residues. The germline V gene encodes CDR1 MDHEN and CDR2 SYDVKM. Deletions cut 3 bases from V and 7 bases from J, with 16 bases between. The CDR3 region has the DNA TGTGCCAGCAGTTTGGTCAGTTCCCGAGACCAGCCCCAGCATTTT. Translated: CASSLVSSRDQPQHF.

A single count supports this clone. J is TRBJ2-1 and V is TRBV28, with D possibly matching TRBD1 (6 bases). CDR1 MDHEN and CDR2 SYDVKM come from the germline V gene. The CDR3 loop spans 14 amino acids. V was trimmed by 3 bases and J by 8 bases, leaving 14 bases between them. As DNA, the CDR3 is TGTGCCAGCAGTTTTGACACAGGGTGGTATGAGCAGTTCTTC. Its translation is CASSFDTGWYEQFF.

The chain joins TRBV29-1 to TRBJ2-7, with 7 positions matching TRBD1. Germline V CDR1 and CDR2: SQVTM, ANQGSEA. Germline trimming cut 2 bases from V and 0 bases from J; bases unmatched to any gene: 7. This CDR3 is built from 15 residues. The CDR3 sequence: CSVESRGQTSYEQYF. In DNA, the CDR3 is TGCAGCGTTGAAAGTAGGGGACAGACCTCCTACGAGCAGTACTTC.

The CDR3 loop reads CAWRPGTSGPKNIQYF. DNA of the CDR3: TGTGCCTGGCGCCCCGGGACTAGCGGACCCAAAAACATTCAGTACTTC. This chain connects TRBV30 to TRBJ2-4, with 11 bases matching TRBD2. V trimming: 5 bases; J trimming: 2 bases; junction bases outside the gene matches: 8. CDR3 size: 16 residues. The V gene's germline CDR1 is GTSNPN and CDR2 SVGIG (reference sequence).

V is TRBV27 and J is TRBJ2-7; TRBD2 agrees at 8 bases. Germline lookup yields CDR1 MNHEY and CDR2 SMNVEV (reference sequence). This CDR3 contains 16 residues. V was clipped by 3 bases and J by 4 bases; unmatched bases: 11. CDR3 amino acids: CASSFQIGTSRYEQYF. The CDR3 bases are TGTGCCAGCAGTTTCCAAATTGGGACTAGTCGGTACGAGCAGTACTTC.

The J gene is TRBJ2-7, the V gene TRBV7-9; 10 nucleotides agree with TRBD2. Germline assignment: CDR1 SEHNR and CDR2 FQNEAQ (reference sequence). The CDR3 runs to 15 residues. Germline trimming cut 4 bases from V and 3 bases from J; bases unmatched to any gene: 6. CDR3 loop: CASSSDSSGSYEQYF. For the CDR3, the DNA is TGTGCCAGCAGCTCCGATTCTAGCGGGAGCTACGAGCAGTACTTC.

This chain connects TRBV7-9 to TRBJ2-7; 7 bases map to TRBD2. Germline values: CDR1 SEHNR, CDR2 FQNEAQ (reference sequence). V shed 5 bases and J 4 bases; nucleotides not matched to a gene: 8. This CDR3 contains 14 residues. The chain's CDR3 is CASSVSGGLYEQYF. In nucleotides, the CDR3 is TGTGCCAGCAGCGTTAGTGGGGGACTATACGAGCAGTACTTC.

The J gene is TRBJ1-2, the V gene TRBV29-1; D is undetermined. The CDR3 contains 13 residues. Trimming took off 0 bases at V and 8 bases at J, with 13 bases between the two ends. Germline V gene sequence: CDR1 SQVTM, CDR2 ANQGSEA. CDR3 nucleotide sequence: TGCAGCGTTGAAGATCGGCTAGGGTTAGGCTACACCTTC. As protein: CSVEDRLGLGYTF.

The chain recombines TRBV28 with TRBJ1-2, with 12 positions matching TRBD1. The CDR3 loop spans 14 amino acids. The V and J ends lost 5 bases and 8 bases, in that order; junction bases with no gene match: 6. Germline CDR1 reads MDHEN; CDR2 reads SYDVKM. The CDR3 reads CASSPWDRGLGYTF. CDR3 nucleotides: TGTGCCAGCAGTCCGTGGGACAGGGGGCTCGGCTACACCTTC.

J is TRBJ2-1 and V is TRBV13, with D perhaps TRBD2 (5 bases). The germline V gene encodes CDR1 PRHDT and CDR2 FYEKMQ (reference sequence). Trimming pared 5 bases from V and 7 bases from J, leaving 9 bases between. The length of the CDR3 is 12 residues. Written as DNA, the CDR3 is TGTGCCAGCAGCCCGGACTTGAATGAGCAGTTCTTC. It is translated as CASSPDLNEQFF.

V and J are TRBV15 and TRBJ2-1, with 10 positions matching TRBD2. V lost 6 bases, J lost 4 bases, and 9 bases stayed unmatched. This CDR3 comprises 16 residues. From germline, CDR1 is LNHNV and CDR2 YYDKDF (reference sequence). For the CDR3, the DNA is TGTGCCACCAGTACCCCTAGCGGGAGTCCATACAATGAGCAGTTCTTC. This gives the protein CATSTPSGSPYNEQFF.

V and J are TRBV10-2 and TRBJ2-1; D is uncertain. The CDR3 is made up of 11 amino acids. The germline CDR1 and CDR2 sequences are WSHSY and SAAADI. V was clipped by 3 bases and J by 3 bases, with 0 bases between them. The CDR3 nucleotides read TGCGCCAGCAGTGACTACAATGAGCAGTTCTTC. It is translated as CASSDYNEQFF.

The J gene is TRBJ1-2, the V gene TRBV5-6; tentatively, D is TRBD1 (6 bases). Trimming cost V 3 bases and J 7 bases, with 13 bases left between them. Per germline, CDR1 SGHDT and CDR2 YYEEEE. CDR3 length: 13 amino acids. The CDR3 DNA is TGTGCCAGCAGCTGGACAGATTTCGGTGGCTACACCTTC. It codes for CASSWTDFGGYTF.

This chain joins TRBV29-1 and TRBJ2-7, with 8 bases fitting TRBD2. Looked up from germline, CDR1 is SQVTM and CDR2 is ANQGSEA. The CDR3 has 14 amino acids. J was trimmed by 5 bases and V by 7 bases; bases with no gene match: 13. The CDR3 sequence is CSALAGRAGDEQYF. CDR3 nucleotides: TGCAGCGCATTAGCGGGAAGGGCTGGTGACGAGCAGTACTTC.